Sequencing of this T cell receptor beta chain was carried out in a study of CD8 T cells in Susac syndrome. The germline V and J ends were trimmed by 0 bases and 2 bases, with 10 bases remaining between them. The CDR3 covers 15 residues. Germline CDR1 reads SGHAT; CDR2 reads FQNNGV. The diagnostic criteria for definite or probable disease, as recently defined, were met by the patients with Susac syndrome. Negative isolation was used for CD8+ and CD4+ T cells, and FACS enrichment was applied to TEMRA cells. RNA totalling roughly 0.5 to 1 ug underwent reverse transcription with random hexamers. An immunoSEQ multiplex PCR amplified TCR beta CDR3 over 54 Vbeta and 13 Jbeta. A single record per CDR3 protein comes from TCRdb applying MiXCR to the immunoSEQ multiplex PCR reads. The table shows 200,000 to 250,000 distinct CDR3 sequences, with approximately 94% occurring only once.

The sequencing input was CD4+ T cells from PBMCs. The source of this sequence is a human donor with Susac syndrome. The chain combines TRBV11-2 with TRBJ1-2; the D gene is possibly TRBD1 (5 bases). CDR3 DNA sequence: TGTGCCAGCAGCTTAGATCCCCGGACAAACTATGGCTACACCTTC. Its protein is CASSLDPRTNYGYTF. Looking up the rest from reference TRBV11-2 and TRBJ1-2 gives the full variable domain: EAGVAQSPRYKIIEKRQSVAFWCNPISGHATLYWYQQILGQGPKLLIQFQNNGVVDDSQLPKDRFSAERLKGVDSTLKIQPAKLEDSAVYLCASSLDPRTNYGYTFGSGTRLTVV.